This T cell receptor beta chain was observed in a study of blood T cell repertoires in COVID-19. At the level of the study: The analysed material was cDNA or gDNA that came from T cells, B-cell-depleted T cells, or PBMCs.

The CDR3 consists of 14 residues. CDR1 is SGHNT, CDR2 YYREEE, per germline (reference sequence). V was cut by 4 bases and J by 6 bases, with 17 bases left in between. Assay: immunoSEQ multiplex PCR; the TCRdb copy retains only in-frame clones and omits some. The top ten hold under 0.4% of the sample, which has about 40,000 clones, around 90% seen once. The rearrangement joins TRBV5-4 to TRBJ2-7; a possible D gene is TRBD2 (7 bases). The sequence was obtained from a human donor in a cohort sampled during active COVID-19. The source material was peripheral blood. DNA of the CDR3: TGTGCCAGCAGCCTCCGGGGGGCTCTATTCGAGCAGTACTTC. Translated: CASSLRGALFEQYF. Full variable domain (missing parts from reference TRBV5-4 and TRBJ2-7): ETGVTQSPTHLIKTRGQQVTLRCSSQSGHNTVSWYQQALGQGPQFIFQYYREEENGRGNFPPRFSGLQFPNYSSELNVNALELDDSALYLCASSLRGALFEQYFGPGTRLTVT.